The source of this T cell receptor beta chain is a study of blood T cell repertoires in COVID-19 (TCRdb year 2020). For context, the study as a whole: Collaborator samples came from the United States, Italy and Spain and covered acute and convalescent phases of COVID-19. The material from the prospective study consisted of cDNA or gDNA derived from T cells, B-cell-depleted T cells, or PBMCs. Subjects who had been exposed to COVID-19, were actively infected with it, or had recovered from it provided the deeply sampled blood TCRbeta repertoires that made up the dataset. The repertoires were released in a freely available public database intended as a resource for research on the immune response to SARS-CoV-2. Samples came from the ongoing ImmuneRACE study (first 160 participants) plus 1,254 subjects from 6 global collaborators. Sample metadata almost always included a de-identified subject ID, COVID-19 status, age in years and sex. Where available, HLA class I and class II types were taken from metadata supplied by the sample provider and were not determined by assay-based typing.

Comment on this clone: The antigen this receptor binds is unknown. Base qualities are not provided; no much larger clone lies one nucleotide away.

On the study overall, not on this receptor specifically: Clinical and demographic metadata were provided uncurated, with the amount varying by source and participant.

In Seattle, one collaborating source enrolled patients while the infection was active and tracked those patients longitudinally over the course of disease. Collaborating institutions collected whole blood in K2EDTA tubes following their own protocols. For TCRbeta analysis, collaborators shipped samples in one of three forms: frozen whole blood, isolated PBMCs, or DNA extracted from either of those sample types. The immunoSEQ Assay, a bias-controlled multiplex PCR, was used to amplify TCRbeta CDR3 regions from genomic DNA. Per the source publication's procedure: Nucleated cell counts per sample were estimated from amplification of reference gene primers within the assay. To quantify the absolute abundance of each unique TCRbeta CDR3 rearrangement, sequence reads were collapsed and filtered. For each sample, productive Simpson clonality was calculated as the square root of Simpson's diversity index across productive rearrangements. TCRdb took this table from immuneACCESS and kept in-frame rearrangements with V and J called. Such tables lack part of the clones; where checked against another copy, unresolved V genes explain under half of the gap, and the rest is unexplained. That table furnishes V, J and clone size, whereas the DNA furnished D and trimming. The sample table lists about 230,000 clones, 65% to 90% of them with a count of one. The ten largest clones take up roughly 5% of the sample.

The clonotype comes from a man aged 50 to 59 with COVID-19, enrolled during active disease. Sequencing was performed on peripheral blood.

The CDR3 amino acid sequence is: CASSLAGNEQFF. The nucleotides are TGTGCCAGCAGTTTGGCAGGGAATGAGCAGTTCTTC. The chain uses TRBV28 and TRBJ2-1; tentative D gene TRBD1, with 5 bases matching. Per the germline V gene, MDHEN is the CDR1 and SYDVKM is the CDR2. From the cysteine through the phenylalanine, the CDR3 covers 12 amino acids. Just CDR3 DNA is preserved here, 36 bases in frame from base 1. The V end loses 3 bases and the J end loses 7 bases, and a stretch of 7 bases separates them.